This T cell receptor (beta chain) derives from a study of CD8+ T cells in alopecia areata. At the level of the study: A regimen of oral tofacitinib, 5 to 10 mg twice daily, was given to treated patients.

CDR1 is SGHTA, CDR2 FQGNSA, per germline. Trimming removed 2 bases at V and 3 bases at J, with 17 bases between. There are 16 residues in the CDR3. This clone was seen a handful of times. As the sequencing template, cDNA was produced by extracting RNA and reverse transcribing it. This table comes from immunoSEQ multiplex PCR, and its TCRdb copy is limited to in-frame clones, with some not included. The top ten clones hold around 19% of a sample with just over 150,000 clones, about 50% of them seen once. The source is a human donor with alopecia areata. The source material was CD8+ T cells sorted from blood, sampled at week 0. V is TRBV7-2 and J is TRBJ2-7; D could derive from TRBD1 or TRBD2 (5 bases each). The CDR3: CASSLWGRQPSYEQYF. CDR3 in DNA: TGTGCCAGCAGCTTATGGGGACGCCAGCCAAGCTACGAGCAGTACTTC.